This paragraph covers one TCR beta chain sequence. The antigen is unknown. This sample is drawn from a study of shared clonotypes between healthy human individuals. Study-level points and caveats: Sampling used blood alone; tissue repertoires probably differ.

Here immunoSEQ multiplex PCR was the method, and the copy in TCRdb shows in-frame clones only, minus some. This sample has about 380,000 clones, with about 97% found just once. Participating donors were healthy, HIV-negative adults free of recent acute infections or vaccinations. The sequence came from a man younger than 40 in good health. Sequenced material: memory CD8+ T cells sorted from blood. The subset here: CD45RO+ cells pooled with CCR7-negative TemRA cells.

This CDR3 is CASSEVGRSAGGEQYF. The DNA of the CDR3 is TGTGCCAGCAGTGAAGTGGGGAGGAGCGCTGGGGGCGAGCAGTACTTC. The rearrangement links TRBV25-1 to TRBJ2-7; possibly TRBD2 for D (6 bases). The CDR3 contains 16 residues. Trimming pared 2 bases from V and 6 bases from J, leaving 20 bases between. Germline CDR1 reads MGHDK; CDR2 reads SYGVNS.